This TCR beta chain was identified in a study of human T cells and chemical hapten exposure (dated by TCRdb to the early 2020s). Regarding the study in general: For sensitization, 2% DPC in acetone was applied to a 2 cm by 2 cm area of upper inner arm skin. Patients additionally received weekly therapeutic DPC doses to the scalp throughout the approximately 24-week study period. Patch testing was performed on the upper back with Finn chambers containing 0.01% DPC, and the patch tests were scored after 6 days according to International Contact Dermatitis Research Group standards. The patient cohort, mostly female, included alopecia areata with under or over 50% scalp involvement, alopecia totalis and alopecia universalis. Libraries were pooled for sequencing, and variation in per-sample TCR yields was attributed mainly to small differences in library volumes within the pool. This study followed changes in the peripheral blood TCR repertoire in vivo during primary and secondary sensitization of alopecia patients to the hapten diphenylcyclopropenone (DPC). Patient blood was sampled pre-sensitization (week 0) and at 2, 6 and about 24 weeks after DPC sensitization. Blood for TCR sequencing was provided by twenty-nine alopecia patients at one to four time points (pre-sensitization, 2, 6 and 24 weeks).

Sample time point, as interpreted from the label and publication: pre-sensitization, week 0. The treatment or condition tag for this specimen amounts to: therapeutic diphenylcyclopropenone sensitization with weekly scalp DPC. At each patch-test visit, blood was drawn before the patch test was applied. To be eligible, patients had to be aged 18 to 70, diagnosed with alopecia and judged suitable for DPC therapy, while pregnant patients were excluded. Total RNA was isolated from unfractionated whole blood collected in Tempus Blood RNA tubes. General conclusions and limits of the study: No change with DPC sensitization was found in the number of TCRs above 1 in 1000 frequency, and no evidence of global repertoire structure alterations was found. Significantly more large CDR3 similarity clusters were formed by expanded TCRs than by pre-sensitization or healthy control sets, consistent with antigen-driven responses. Patch test score correlated positively with the number of PT1 expanded TCRs, reaching significance at thresholds 8, 16 and 32 but not at 4. After repeated subsampling, changes were observed in the strength of the expansion versus patch-test correlation and in the threshold at which the correlation became significant. Because all patients had alopecia, a presumed autoimmune disease, the immune response of the patients might differ from that of healthy individuals.

In its sample, this clonotype was seen a few times. Its cognate antigen has yet to be identified. A junction end diverges from the germline sequence, so it may reflect a read error. CDR1 is given as DFQATT and CDR2 as SNEGSKA, both from the germline V gene (reference sequence). The cysteine opens and the phenylalanine closes a CDR3 of 14 amino acids. Just the 42-base CDR3 DNA is kept, in frame starting at base 1. Library prep was done by RACE. Sequencing used a NextSeq 500. Library preparation attached unique molecular identifiers to individual cDNA molecules for quantitative, reproducible TCR counting. Both TCR alpha and TCR beta chains were sequenced from each blood RNA sample. The published analysis was carried out like this. Samples had a median of roughly 91,000 TCRs, with a range from roughly 23,224 to 750,000. V, J and CDR3 annotation of the TCR reads was performed with the Decombinator software suite. To make PS versus PT1 abundance plots, every sample was subsampled to the same number of TCRs (28,000). Expanded TCRs were defined as absent before sensitization and observed at least eight times at the 2-week time point. Through fastp at Q25 and MiXCR, TCRdb rebuilt clones from the public reads, retaining in-frame beta chains. CDR3 protein duplicates are merged, each entry listing the most common genes and DNA. These V and J calls derive from TCRdb rather than the authors' analysis. Recorded for this sample are about 380,000 distinct CDR3 sequences; around 5.5% of them occurred a single time. The ten largest account for just over 2.5% of the sample.

The sequence joins TRBV20-1 to TRBJ2-7, and perhaps TRBD2 as D gene, on 6 matching bases. The sequence came from a woman in her fifties or sixties with alopecia areata. Some clones in this sample may be carry-over from other donors' samples. This specimen consisted of whole blood, obtained in connection with sensitization to the hapten diphenylcyclopropenone (DPC). The bases read TGCAGTGCTGGAGACCGGGACTTCCTTTACGAGCAGTACTTC. It specifies CSAGDRDFLYEQYF.